This is a list of T cell receptor beta chains from one sample in a study of blood T cell repertoires in COVID-19. The repertoire was sequenced with immunoSEQ multiplex PCR; TCRdb's copy has only in-frame clones and lacks some. The table lists about 140,000 clones, about three quarters of them singletons. Sequencing input: PBMCs or T cells enriched from blood (not recorded which). These receptors all come from a woman between 50 and 59 years old who had recovered from COVID-19. The CDR3 runs from the conserved cysteine through the conserved F or W. A D gene is named only where the DNA matches it firmly. Size is stated for part of the rows, as once, few or many counts, or as a class when the clone is expanded.

NA TRBJ2-1 TRBV9 NA CASSQIAGARGEQFF TGTGCCAGCAGCCAGATTGCGGGGGCCCGCGGTGAGCAGTTCTTC
NA TRBJ2-5 TRBV2 TRBD2 CASSVRAGGRSETQYF TGTGCCAGCAGTGTTCGAGCGGGAGGAAGGAGTGAGACCCAGTACTTC
NA TRBJ1-4 TRBV12-3/TRBV12-4 NA CASAEGEEKLFF TGTGCCAGCGCCGAGGGGGAGGAAAAACTGTTTTTT
NA TRBJ2-7 TRBV28 NA CASRADPSYEQYF TGTGCCAGCAGGGCCGATCCCTCCTACGAGCAGTACTTC
NA TRBJ2-7 TRBV6-6 NA CASSYFLGQSYEQYF TGTGCCAGCAGTTACTTCCTTGGGCAGTCCTACGAGCAGTACTTC
once TRBJ2-5 TRBV23-1 TRBD1 CASSQGDRGWETQYF TGCGCCAGCAGTCAAGGGGACAGGGGCTGGGAGACCCAGTACTTC
few TRBJ2-7 TRBV7-3 NA CASSPNPPGSSYEQYF TGTGCCAGCAGCCCAAACCCCCCGGGAAGCTCCTACGAGCAGTACTTC
NA TRBJ2-7 TRBV2 NA CASSRGSDHEQYF TGTGCCAGCAGTAGGGGGTCCGACCACGAGCAGTACTTC
few TRBJ2-5 TRBV27 TRBD2 CASGTSGGGQETQYF TGTGCCAGCGGGACTAGCGGGGGGGGTCAAGAGACCCAGTACTTC
NA TRBJ1-2 TRBV30 NA CAWTPNGYGYTF TGTGCCTGGACCCCAAACGGCTATGGCTACACCTTC
NA TRBJ2-7 TRBV20-1 NA CSARGSGEQYF TGCAGTGCTAGGGGGTCGGGGGAGCAGTACTTC
medium-sized TRBJ1-6 TRBV3-1/TRBV3-2 NA CASSPSWEVLLHF TGTGCCAGCAGCCCTTCCTGGGAGGTTCTACTCCACTTT
NA TRBJ2-2 TRBV10-3 TRBD2 CAISELAGGPHSNTGELFF TGTGCCATCAGTGAGTTAGCGGGAGGCCCCCACTCAAACACCGGGGAGCTGTTTTTT
NA TRBJ1-5 TRBV2 NA CASSAVSSNQPQHF TGTGCCAGCAGTGCTGTGAGCAGCAATCAGCCCCAGCATTTT
NA TRBJ2-5 TRBV5-1 NA CASSLGRGGGYQETQYF TGCGCCAGCAGCTTGGGCCGGGGAGGAGGGTACCAAGAGACCCAGTACTTC
NA TRBJ1-5 TRBV6-5 NA CASSRTVNQPQHF TGTGCCAGCAGTCGGACAGTCAATCAGCCCCAGCATTTT
NA TRBJ2-7 TRBV7-8 TRBD2 CASSRPRASGRAYEQYF TGTGCCAGCAGCAGGCCGCGGGCTAGCGGGAGGGCCTACGAGCAGTACTTC
NA TRBJ2-5 TRBV2 NA CASSEARVVGTQYF TGTGCCAGCAGTGAAGCCCGGGTTGTGGGGACCCAGTACTTC
NA TRBJ1-1 TRBV12-3/TRBV12-4 TRBD1 CASSPTTGLAFF TGTGCCAGCAGTCCGACGACAGGGTTGGCTTTCTTT
NA TRBJ1-4 TRBV7-2 NA CASSLVAGEKLFF TGTGCCAGCAGCTTAGTCGCAGGGGAAAAACTGTTTTTT
NA TRBJ2-1 TRBV5-1 NA CASSLEGLIYNEQFF TGCGCCAGCAGCTTGGAGGGGCTAATCTACAATGAGCAGTTCTTC
NA TRBJ1-2 TRBV7-2 TRBD1 CASRLTGVKGYTF TGTGCCAGCAGGCTGACAGGGGTCAAGGGCTACACCTTC
NA TRBJ2-5 TRBV3-1/TRBV3-2 TRBD1 CASSRIKPGQAPETQYF TGTGCCAGCAGCCGAATTAAACCGGGACAGGCTCCGGAGACCCAGTACTTC
NA TRBJ2-4 TRBV4-1 TRBD1 CASSAQTGTGVWAKNIQYF TGCGCCAGCAGCGCCCAAACCGGGACAGGGGTTTGGGCCAAAAACATTCAGTACTTC
NA TRBJ2-1 TRBV5-1 NA CASSLSGTSYNEQFF TGCGCCAGCAGCCTTAGCGGCACCTCCTACAATGAGCAGTTCTTC
NA TRBJ1-1 TRBV25-1 NA CASSAKGGGEAFF TGTGCCAGCAGTGCTAAGGGGGGGGGTGAAGCTTTCTTT
NA TRBJ2-7 TRBV2 NA CASSELPGETYEQYF TGTGCCAGCAGTGAATTGCCAGGGGAGACCTACGAGCAGTACTTC
NA TRBJ2-7 TRBV19 TRBD2 CASSRFPGLAASLTYEQYF TGTGCCAGTAGTAGATTCCCGGGACTAGCGGCGTCACTCACCTACGAGCAGTACTTC
NA TRBJ2-7 TRBV5-1 TRBD1 CASRQNRGGSYEQYF TGCGCCAGCAGACAGAACAGGGGTGGCTCCTACGAGCAGTACTTC
once TRBJ2-1 TRBV2 TRBD1 CASRARDRYSYNEQFF TGTGCCAGCAGGGCTCGGGACAGATACTCCTACAATGAGCAGTTCTTC
NA TRBJ1-5 TRBV12-3/TRBV12-4 TRBD1 CASGTGNQPQHF TGTGCCAGCGGGACAGGGAATCAGCCCCAGCATTTT
NA TRBJ2-5 TRBV5-1 TRBD2 CASSGTWTSGRFQETQYF TGCGCCAGCAGCGGAACTTGGACTAGCGGGCGGTTCCAAGAGACCCAGTACTTC
NA TRBJ1-4 TRBV5-4 NA CASSTRKNSGSGEKLFF TGTGCCAGCAGCACCCGGAAGAATTCGGGGTCTGGGGAAAAACTGTTTTTT
NA TRBJ2-7 TRBV11-2 NA CASSSQGEVSEQYF TGTGCCAGCAGCTCCCAGGGGGAGGTGTCCGAGCAGTACTTC
NA TRBJ2-1 TRBV9 TRBD2 CASSISGTLSGEQFF TGTGCCAGCAGCATTAGCGGGACACTTTCGGGCGAGCAGTTCTTC
NA TRBJ2-1 TRBV9 TRBD2 CASSYQAGGVNEQFF TGTGCCAGCAGCTACCAAGCGGGAGGGGTCAATGAGCAGTTCTTC
NA TRBJ2-1 TRBV21-1 NA CASSKKGHPEDEQFF TGTGCCAGCAGCAAGAAGGGACACCCGGAGGATGAGCAGTTCTTC
NA TRBJ1-5 TRBV6-2/TRBV6-3 NA CASSNTQGGGNQPQHF TGTGCCAGCAGTAATACTCAGGGAGGCGGCAATCAGCCCCAGCATTTT
NA TRBJ2-1 TRBV28 NA CASSLFRGQSEQFF TGTGCCAGCAGTTTATTCAGGGGCCAGAGTGAGCAGTTCTTC
NA TRBJ2-3 TRBV28 TRBD2 CASSTGGLAPDTQYF TGTGCCAGCAGCACAGGGGGACTAGCGCCAGATACGCAGTATTTT
NA TRBJ2-5 TRBV30 NA CAWSKGLRETQYF TGTGCCTGGAGTAAGGGGCTGCGAGAGACCCAGTACTTC
NA TRBJ1-2 TRBV13 NA CASSIIRQGQGYTF TGTGCCAGCAGCATCATTCGTCAGGGCCAGGGCTACACCTTC
NA TRBJ1-5 TRBV7-9 TRBD1 CASSFPGTGNQPQHF TGTGCCAGCAGCTTTCCCGGGACAGGGAATCAGCCCCAGCATTTT